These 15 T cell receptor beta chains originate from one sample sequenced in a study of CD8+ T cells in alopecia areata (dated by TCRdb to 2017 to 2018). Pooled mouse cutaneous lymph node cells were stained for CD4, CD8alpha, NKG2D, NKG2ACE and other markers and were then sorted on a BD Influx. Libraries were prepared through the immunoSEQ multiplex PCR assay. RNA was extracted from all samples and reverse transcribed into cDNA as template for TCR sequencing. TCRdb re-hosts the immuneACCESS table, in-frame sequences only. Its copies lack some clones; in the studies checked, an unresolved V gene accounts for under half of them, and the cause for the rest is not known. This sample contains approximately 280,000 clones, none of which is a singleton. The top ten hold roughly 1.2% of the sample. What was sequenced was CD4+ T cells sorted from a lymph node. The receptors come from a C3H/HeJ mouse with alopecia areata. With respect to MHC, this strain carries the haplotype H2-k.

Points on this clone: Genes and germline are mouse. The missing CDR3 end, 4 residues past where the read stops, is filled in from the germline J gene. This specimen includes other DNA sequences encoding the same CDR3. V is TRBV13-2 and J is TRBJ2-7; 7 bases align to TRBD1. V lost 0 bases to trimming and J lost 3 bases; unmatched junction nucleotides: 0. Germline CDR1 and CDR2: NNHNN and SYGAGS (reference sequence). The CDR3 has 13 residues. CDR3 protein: CASGDGQGYEQYF. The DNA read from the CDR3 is TGTGCCAGCGGTGATGGACAGGGCTAT.

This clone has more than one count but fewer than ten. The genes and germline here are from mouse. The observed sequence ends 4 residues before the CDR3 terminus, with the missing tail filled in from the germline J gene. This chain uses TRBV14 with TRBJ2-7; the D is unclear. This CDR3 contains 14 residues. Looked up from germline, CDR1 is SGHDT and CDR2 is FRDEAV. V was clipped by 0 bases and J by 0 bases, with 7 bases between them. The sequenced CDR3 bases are TGTGCCAGCAGTTTCTCCTGGTTCTCCTAT. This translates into CASSFSWFSY. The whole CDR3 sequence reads CASSFSWFSYEQYF.

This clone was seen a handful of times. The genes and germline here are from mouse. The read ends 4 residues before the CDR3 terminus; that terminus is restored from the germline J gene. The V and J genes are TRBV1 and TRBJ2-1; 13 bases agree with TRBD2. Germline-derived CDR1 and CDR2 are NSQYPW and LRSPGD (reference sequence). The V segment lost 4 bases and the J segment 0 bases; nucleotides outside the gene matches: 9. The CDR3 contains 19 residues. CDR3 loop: CTCSGGRDWGGSNYAEQFF. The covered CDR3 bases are TGCACCTGCAGTGGGGGCCGGGACTGGGGGGGATCTAACTATGCT.

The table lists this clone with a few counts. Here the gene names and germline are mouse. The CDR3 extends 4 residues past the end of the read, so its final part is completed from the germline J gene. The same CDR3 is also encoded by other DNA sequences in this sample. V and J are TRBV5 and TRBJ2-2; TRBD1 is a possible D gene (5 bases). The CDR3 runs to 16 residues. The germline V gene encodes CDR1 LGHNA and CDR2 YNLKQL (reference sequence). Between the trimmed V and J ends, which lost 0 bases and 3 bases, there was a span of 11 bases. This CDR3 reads CASSQDRREDTGQLYF. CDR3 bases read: TGTGCCAGCAGCCAAGACCGCAGGGAGGACACCGGG.

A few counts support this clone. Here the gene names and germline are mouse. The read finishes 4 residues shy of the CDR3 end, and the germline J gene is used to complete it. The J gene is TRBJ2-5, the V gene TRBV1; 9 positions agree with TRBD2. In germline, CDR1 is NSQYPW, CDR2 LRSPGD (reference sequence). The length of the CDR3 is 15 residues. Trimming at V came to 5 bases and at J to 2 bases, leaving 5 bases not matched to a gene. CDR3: CTCSPRTGVQDTQYF. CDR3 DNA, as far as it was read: TGCACCTGCAGTCCGCGGACTGGGGTCCAAGAC.

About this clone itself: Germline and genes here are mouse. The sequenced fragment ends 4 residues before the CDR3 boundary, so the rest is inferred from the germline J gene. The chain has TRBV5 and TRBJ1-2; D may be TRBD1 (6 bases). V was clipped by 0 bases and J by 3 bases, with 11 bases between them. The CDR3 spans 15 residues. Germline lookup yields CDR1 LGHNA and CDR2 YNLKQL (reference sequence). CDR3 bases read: TGTGCCAGCAGCCAAGATTCCAGGGGTTACTCC. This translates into CASSQDSRGYS. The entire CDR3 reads CASSQDSRGYSDYTF.

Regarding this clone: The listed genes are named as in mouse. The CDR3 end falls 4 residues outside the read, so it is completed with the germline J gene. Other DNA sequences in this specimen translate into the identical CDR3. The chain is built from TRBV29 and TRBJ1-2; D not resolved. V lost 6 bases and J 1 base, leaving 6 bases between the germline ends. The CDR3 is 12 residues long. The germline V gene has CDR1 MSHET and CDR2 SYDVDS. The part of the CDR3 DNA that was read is TGTGCTAGCAGCCTGAGAAACTCC. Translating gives CASSLRNS. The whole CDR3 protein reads CASSLRNSDYTF.

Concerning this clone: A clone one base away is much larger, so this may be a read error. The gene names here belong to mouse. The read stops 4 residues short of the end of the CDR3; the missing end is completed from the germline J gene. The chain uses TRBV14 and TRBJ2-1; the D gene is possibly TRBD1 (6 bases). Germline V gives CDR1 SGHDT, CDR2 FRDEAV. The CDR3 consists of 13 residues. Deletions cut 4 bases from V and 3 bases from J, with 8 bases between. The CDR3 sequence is CASSRDTYAEQFF. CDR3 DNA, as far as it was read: TGTGCCAGCAGTCGGGACACCTATGCT.

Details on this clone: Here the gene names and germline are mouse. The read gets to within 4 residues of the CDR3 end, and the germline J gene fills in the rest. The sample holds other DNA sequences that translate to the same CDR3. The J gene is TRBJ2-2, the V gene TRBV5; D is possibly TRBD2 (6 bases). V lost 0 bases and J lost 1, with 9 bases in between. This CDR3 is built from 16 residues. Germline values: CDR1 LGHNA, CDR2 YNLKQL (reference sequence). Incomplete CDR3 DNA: TGTGCCAGCAGCCAAGACGGGGGGAGAAACACCGGG. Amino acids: CASSQDGGRNTG. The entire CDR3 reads CASSQDGGRNTGQLYF.

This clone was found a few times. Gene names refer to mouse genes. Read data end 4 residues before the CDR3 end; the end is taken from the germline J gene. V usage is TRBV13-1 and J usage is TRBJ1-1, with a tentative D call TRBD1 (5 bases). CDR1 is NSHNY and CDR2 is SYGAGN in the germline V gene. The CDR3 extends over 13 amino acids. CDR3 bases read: TGTGCCAGCAGTGATCCCCCAGGGTCA. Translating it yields CASSDPPGS. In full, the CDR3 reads CASSDPPGSEVFF.

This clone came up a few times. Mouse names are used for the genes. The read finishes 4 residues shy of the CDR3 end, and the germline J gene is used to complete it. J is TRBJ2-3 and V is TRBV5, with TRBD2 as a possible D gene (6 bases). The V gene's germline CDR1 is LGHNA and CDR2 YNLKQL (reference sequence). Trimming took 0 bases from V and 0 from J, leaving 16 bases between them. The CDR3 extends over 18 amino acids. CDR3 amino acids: CASSQDWMGESSAETLYF. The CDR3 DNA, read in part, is TGTGCCAGCAGCCAAGATTGGATGGGGGAAAGTAGTGCAGAA.

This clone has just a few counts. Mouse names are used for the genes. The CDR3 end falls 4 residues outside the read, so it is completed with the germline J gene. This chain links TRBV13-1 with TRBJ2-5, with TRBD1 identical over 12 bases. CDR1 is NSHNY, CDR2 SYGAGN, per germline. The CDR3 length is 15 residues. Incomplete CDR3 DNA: TGTGCCAGCAGTCCGGGACAGGGGGCAGTGGAC. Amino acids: CASSPGQGAVD. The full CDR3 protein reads CASSPGQGAVDTQYF.

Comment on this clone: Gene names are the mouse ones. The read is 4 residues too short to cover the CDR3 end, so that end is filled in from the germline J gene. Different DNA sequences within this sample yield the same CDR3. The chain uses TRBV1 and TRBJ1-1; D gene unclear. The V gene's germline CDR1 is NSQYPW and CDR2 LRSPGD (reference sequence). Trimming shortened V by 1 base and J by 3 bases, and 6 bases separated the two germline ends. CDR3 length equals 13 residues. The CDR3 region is CTCSAGQDTEVFF. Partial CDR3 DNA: TGCACCTGCAGTGCAGGTCAGGACACA.

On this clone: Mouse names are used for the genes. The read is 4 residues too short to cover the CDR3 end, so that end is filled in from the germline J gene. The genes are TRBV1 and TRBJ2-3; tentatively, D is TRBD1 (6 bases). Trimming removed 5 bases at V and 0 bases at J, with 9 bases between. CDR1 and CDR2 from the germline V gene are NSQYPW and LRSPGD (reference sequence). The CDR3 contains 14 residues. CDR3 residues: CTCSTGISAETLYF. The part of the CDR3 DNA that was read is TGCACCTGCAGTACAGGGATTAGTGCAGAA.

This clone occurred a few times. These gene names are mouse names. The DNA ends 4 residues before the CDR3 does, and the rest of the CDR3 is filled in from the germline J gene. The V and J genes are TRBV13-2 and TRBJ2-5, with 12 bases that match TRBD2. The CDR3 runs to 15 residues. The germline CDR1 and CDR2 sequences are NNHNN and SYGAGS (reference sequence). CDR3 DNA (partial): TGTGCCAGCGGTGGCCAGGACTGGGGGGGGGAC. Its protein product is CASGGQDWGGD. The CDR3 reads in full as CASGGQDWGGDTQYF.